One TCR beta chain is described in this entry. The antigen remains undetermined. This specimen comes from a study of T cells after posttransplantation cyclophosphamide. General observations from the study: After PTCy, TRB diversity resembled that of CNI/methotrexate controls. Tissue-infiltrating T cells from skin or gut overlapped little with blood T cells.

The data were produced by immunoSEQ multiplex PCR, yet TCRdb's version contains in-frame clones alone and is incomplete. Among about 47,000 clones listed, roughly 92% were seen once. Germline lookup yields CDR1 SGDLS and CDR2 YYNGEE. V lost 0 bases, J lost 2 bases, and 10 bases lay in between. The CDR3 totals 15 residues. The sample comprised PBMCs. The receptor was isolated from a young woman in good health and a related stem cell transplant donor. The chain links TRBV9 to TRBJ2-3, with TRBD2 as a possible D gene (5 bases). The CDR3 loop reads CASSVGSGYTDTQYF. CDR3 DNA: TGTGCCAGCAGCGTAGGAAGCGGTTACACAGATACGCAGTATTTT.